Listed below are T cell receptor beta chains from one sample, sequenced in a study of blood T cell repertoires in COVID-19. The protocol was immunoSEQ multiplex PCR, while the TCRdb copy is restricted to in-frame clones and leaves out a portion. This repertoire shows around 620,000 clones, 70% to 90% found once; its top ten account for approximately 0.3%. The sequenced material came from peripheral blood. These receptors all stem from a woman under 30 with acute or convalescent COVID-19. Each CDR3 is given with its conserved first and last residue. Fields, in order: J gene, V gene, D gene, clone size, CDR3 DNA, CDR3 protein. The D gene is left open where the match is weak. A row's size may be missing; if present it is once, few, many or a size class.

TRBJ2-6 | TRBV7-3 | TRBD1 | once | TGTGCCAGCAGCCCTCGATCGGGACAGGGGGGGACCTTTGGGGCCAACGTCCTGACTTTC | CASSPRSGQGGTFGANVLTF
TRBJ1-1 | TRBV7-8 | - | - | TGTGCCAGCAGCATAGACCACGGGACAAAGAACACTGAAGCTTTCTTT | CASSIDHGTKNTEAFF
TRBJ2-7 | TRBV4-1 | TRBD2 | once | TGCGCCAGCAGCCAATTAGCGGGGGCGACCTACGAGCAGTACTTC | CASSQLAGATYEQYF
TRBJ1-6 | TRBV5-1 | - | - | TGCGCCAGCAGCTTGGCGGACAGTTGGGACTCACCCCTCCACTTT | CASSLADSWDSPLHF
TRBJ2-3 | TRBV5-1 | - | - | TGCGCCAGCAGCTTGACGGGGGGCTCACCAGATACGCAGTATTTT | CASSLTGGSPDTQYF
TRBJ2-7 | TRBV27 | TRBD1 | - | TGTGCCAGCAGTTCCCCGGGACAGGGGGGCTACGAGCAGTACTTC | CASSSPGQGGYEQYF
TRBJ1-2 | TRBV29-1 | - | - | TGCAGCGTAGCACCCGGACAGACTTATGGCTACACCTTC | CSVAPGQTYGYTF
TRBJ2-7 | TRBV11-2 | TRBD2 | - | TGTGCCAGCAGCTTAGCGGGGGGGCACGAGCAGTACTTC | CASSLAGGHEQYF
TRBJ1-5 | TRBV6-5 | - | - | TGTGCCAGCAAAGGGGAACTGGGTCAGCCCCAGCATTTT | CASKGELGQPQHF
TRBJ2-1 | TRBV7-2 | - | few | TGTGCCAGCAGCTTAGTGCGGGGTTCGAATGAGCAGTTCTTC | CASSLVRGSNEQFF
TRBJ2-7 | TRBV7-8 | TRBD2 | - | TGTGCCAGCAGCTTAATGGGGACTAGCGTATCCTACGAGCAGTACTTC | CASSLMGTSVSYEQYF